This T cell receptor (beta chain) was obtained from a study of cytomegalovirus exposure and HLA in healthy donors. Whole-study results and caveats: Immune exposure information available was restricted to CMV serostatus. Certain indistinguishable V segments, among them TRBV6-2 and TRBV6-3, were excluded. Associated with cytomegalovirus, according to the listing, were approximately 160 TCR beta chains.

V shed 4 bases and J 0 bases; nucleotides not matched to a gene: 22. CDR1 and CDR2 from the germline V gene are LNHDA and SQIVND (reference sequence). CDR3 length equals 23 residues. Points on this clone: The antigen is not known.

The study ran its PCR with 60 Vbeta and 13 Jbeta primers. Sequenced by immunoSEQ multiplex PCR; TCRdb stores in-frame clones only, minus some. The sample lists about 200,000 clones, 85% to 90% occurring once. This sequence joins TRBV19 and TRBJ2-4; 12 bases are a match to TRBD1. This TCR came from a woman aged 18-29 years in good health and CMV-seronegative. Sequencing was done on a sample of PBMCs. The CDR3 bases are TGTGCCAGTAGTACTGTGAAACCTCCGGGACAGGGGGCGGAATTTCTAGCCAAAAACATTCAGTACTTC. The encoded protein is CASSTVKPPGQGAEFLAKNIQYF.